This section outlines one T cell receptor (beta chain) sequence together with its context. These data come from a study of resident and recirculating memory T cells in vitiligo. Trimming removed 1 base at V and 0 bases at J, with 7 bases between. This CDR3 is built from 14 residues. Germline V lookup: CDR1 SGHTA, CDR2 FQGNSA. Sequencing was performed with immunoSEQ multiplex PCR; in TCRdb, only in-frame clones are kept and a portion is missing. The sample records fewer than 80,000 clones, 91% being singletons. Sample: blood. The clonotype comes from a male donor with vitiligo. V usage is TRBV7-2 and J usage is TRBJ2-7; D uncertain. Written as DNA, the CDR3 is TGTGCCAGCAGCTTAGGCAGAAACTCCTACGAGCAGTACTTC. This sequence encodes CASSLGRNSYEQYF.